This section outlines one T cell receptor (beta chain) sequence together with its context. What it binds is not known. The sample belongs to a study of cytomegalovirus exposure and HLA in healthy donors. Whole-study results and caveats: The authors considered a cluster of highly shared sequence variants likely to be a sequencing artifact.

This CDR3 comprises 18 residues. Germline CDR1 ENHRY, CDR2 SYGVKD. Trimming cost V 0 bases and J 6 bases; bases outside gene matches: 14. 13 Jbeta primers and 60 Vbeta primers were used for the PCR. Libraries were prepared by immunoSEQ multiplex PCR; TCRdb keeps only in-frame clonotypes and omits some of them. The sample lists 150,000 to 200,000 clones, under 85% occurring once. The sequence was obtained from a young man in good health and CMV-seronegative. Specimen: PBMCs. This rearrangement joins TRBV10-3 to TRBJ1-5; 7 bases match TRBD1. The CDR3 protein is CAISESSFRQGKSQPQHF. The CDR3 nucleotides read TGTGCCATCAGTGAGTCAAGTTTTAGACAGGGTAAATCTCAGCCCCAGCATTTT.